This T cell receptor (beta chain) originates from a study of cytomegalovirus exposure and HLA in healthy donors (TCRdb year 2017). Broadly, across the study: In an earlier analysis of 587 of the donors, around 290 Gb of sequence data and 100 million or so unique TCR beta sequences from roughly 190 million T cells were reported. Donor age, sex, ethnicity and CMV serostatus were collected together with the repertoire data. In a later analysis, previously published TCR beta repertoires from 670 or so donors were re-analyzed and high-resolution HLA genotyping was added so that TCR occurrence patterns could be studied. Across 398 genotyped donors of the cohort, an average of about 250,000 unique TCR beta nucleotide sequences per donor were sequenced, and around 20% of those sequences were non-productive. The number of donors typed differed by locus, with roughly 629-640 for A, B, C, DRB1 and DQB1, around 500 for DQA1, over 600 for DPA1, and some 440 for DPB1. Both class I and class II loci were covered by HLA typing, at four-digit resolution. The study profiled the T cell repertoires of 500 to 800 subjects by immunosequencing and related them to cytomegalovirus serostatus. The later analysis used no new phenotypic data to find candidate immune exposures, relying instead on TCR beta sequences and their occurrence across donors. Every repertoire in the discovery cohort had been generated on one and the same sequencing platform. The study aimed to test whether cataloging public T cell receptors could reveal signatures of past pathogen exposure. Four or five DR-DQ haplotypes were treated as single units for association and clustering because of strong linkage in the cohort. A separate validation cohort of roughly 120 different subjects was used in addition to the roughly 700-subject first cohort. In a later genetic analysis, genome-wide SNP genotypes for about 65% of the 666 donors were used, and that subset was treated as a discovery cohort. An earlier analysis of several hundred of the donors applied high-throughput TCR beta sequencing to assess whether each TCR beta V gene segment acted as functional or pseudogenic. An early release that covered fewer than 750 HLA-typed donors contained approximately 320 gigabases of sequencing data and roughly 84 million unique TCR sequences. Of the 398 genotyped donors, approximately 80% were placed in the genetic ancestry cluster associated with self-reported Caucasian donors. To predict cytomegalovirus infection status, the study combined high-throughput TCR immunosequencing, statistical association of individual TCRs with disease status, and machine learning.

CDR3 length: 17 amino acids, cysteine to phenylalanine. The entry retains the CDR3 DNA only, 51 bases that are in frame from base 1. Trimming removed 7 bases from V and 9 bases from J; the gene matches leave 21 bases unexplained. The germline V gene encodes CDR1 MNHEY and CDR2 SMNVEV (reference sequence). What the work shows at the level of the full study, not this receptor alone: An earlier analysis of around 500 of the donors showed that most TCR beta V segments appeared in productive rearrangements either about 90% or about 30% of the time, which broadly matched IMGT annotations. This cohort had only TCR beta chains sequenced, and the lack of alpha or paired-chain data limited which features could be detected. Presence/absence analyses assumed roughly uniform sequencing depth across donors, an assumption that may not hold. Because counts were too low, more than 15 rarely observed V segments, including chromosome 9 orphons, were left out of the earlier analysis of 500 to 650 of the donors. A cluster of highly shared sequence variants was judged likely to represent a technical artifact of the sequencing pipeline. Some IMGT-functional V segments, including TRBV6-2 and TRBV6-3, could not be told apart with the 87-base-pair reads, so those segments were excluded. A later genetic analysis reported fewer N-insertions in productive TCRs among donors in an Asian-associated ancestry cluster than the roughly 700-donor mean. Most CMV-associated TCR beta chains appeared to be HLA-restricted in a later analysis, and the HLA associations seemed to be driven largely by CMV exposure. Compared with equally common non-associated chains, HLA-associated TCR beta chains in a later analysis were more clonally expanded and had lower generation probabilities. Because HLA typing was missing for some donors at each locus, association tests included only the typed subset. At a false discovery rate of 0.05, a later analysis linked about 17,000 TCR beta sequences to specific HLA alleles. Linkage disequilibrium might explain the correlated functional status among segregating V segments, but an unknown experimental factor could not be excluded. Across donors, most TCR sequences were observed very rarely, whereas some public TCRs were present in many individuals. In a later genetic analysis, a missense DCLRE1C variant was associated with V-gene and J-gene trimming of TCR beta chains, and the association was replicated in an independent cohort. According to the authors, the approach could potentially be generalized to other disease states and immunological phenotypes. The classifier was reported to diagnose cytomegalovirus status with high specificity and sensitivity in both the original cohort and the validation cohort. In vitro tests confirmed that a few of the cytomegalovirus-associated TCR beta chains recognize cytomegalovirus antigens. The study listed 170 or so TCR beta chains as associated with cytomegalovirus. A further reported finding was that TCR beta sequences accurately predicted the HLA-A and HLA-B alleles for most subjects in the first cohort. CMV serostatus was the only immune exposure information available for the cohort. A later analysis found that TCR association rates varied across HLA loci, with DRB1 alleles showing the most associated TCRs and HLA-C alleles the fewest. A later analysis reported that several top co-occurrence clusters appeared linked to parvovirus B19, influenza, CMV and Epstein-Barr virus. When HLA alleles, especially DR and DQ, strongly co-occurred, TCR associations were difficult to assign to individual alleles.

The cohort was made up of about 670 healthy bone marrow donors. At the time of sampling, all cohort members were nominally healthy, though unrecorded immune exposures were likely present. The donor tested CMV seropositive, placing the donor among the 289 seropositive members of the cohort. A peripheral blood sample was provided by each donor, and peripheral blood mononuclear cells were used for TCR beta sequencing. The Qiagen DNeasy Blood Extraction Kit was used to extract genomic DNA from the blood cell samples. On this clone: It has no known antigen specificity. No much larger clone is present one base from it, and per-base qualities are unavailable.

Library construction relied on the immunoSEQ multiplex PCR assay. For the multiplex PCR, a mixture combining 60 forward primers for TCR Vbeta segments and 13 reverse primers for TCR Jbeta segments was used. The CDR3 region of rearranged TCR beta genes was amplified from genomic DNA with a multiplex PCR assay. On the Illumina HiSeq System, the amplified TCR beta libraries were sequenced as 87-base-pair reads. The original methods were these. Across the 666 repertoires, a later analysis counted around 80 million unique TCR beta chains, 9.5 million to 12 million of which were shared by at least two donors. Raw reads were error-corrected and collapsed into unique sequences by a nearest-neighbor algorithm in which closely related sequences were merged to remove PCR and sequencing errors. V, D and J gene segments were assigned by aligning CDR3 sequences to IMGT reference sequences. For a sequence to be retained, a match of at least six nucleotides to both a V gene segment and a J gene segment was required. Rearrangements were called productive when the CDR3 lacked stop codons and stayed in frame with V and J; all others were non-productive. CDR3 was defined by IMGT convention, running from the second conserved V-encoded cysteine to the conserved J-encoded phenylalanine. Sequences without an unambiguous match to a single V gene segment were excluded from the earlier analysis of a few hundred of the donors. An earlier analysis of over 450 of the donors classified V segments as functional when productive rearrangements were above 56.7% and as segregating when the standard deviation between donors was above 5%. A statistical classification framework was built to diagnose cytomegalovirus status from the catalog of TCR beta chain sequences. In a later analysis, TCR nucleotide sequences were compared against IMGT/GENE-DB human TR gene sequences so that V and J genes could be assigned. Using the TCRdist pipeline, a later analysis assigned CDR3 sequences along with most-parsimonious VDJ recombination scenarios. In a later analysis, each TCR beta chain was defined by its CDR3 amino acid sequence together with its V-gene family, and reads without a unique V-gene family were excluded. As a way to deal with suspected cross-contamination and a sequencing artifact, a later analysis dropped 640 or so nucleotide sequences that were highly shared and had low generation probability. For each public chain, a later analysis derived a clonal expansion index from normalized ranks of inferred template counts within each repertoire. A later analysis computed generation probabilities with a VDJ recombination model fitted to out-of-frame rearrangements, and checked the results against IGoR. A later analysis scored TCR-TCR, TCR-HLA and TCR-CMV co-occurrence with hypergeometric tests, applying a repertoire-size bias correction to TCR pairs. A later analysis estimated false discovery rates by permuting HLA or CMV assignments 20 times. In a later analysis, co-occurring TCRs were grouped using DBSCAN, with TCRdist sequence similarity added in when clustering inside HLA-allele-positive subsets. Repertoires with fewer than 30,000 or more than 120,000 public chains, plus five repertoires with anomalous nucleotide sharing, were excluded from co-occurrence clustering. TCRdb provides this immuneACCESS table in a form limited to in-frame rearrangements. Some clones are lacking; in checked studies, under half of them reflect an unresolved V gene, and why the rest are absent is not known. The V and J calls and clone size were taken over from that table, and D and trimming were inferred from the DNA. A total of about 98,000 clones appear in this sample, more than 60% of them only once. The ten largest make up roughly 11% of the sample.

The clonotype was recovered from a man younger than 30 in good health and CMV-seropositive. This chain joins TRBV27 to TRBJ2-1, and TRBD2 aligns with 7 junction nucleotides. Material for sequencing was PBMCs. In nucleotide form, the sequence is TGTGCCAGCAACGAAATCCCGACTAGCCGCGCCAGTGGTGAGCAGTTCTTC. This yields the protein CASNEIPTSRASGEQFF.